This T cell receptor beta chain was recorded in a study of response to subunit inactivated influenza vaccine. Many counts were recorded for this clonotype. What it binds is not known. Looked up from germline, CDR1 is MGHRA and CDR2 is YSYEKL. CDR3 size: 19 residues. Trimming pared 2 bases from V and 4 bases from J, leaving 21 bases between. Using its own MiXCR run on the RT-PCR reads, TCRdb lists one record per CDR3 protein. The sample has about 500,000 distinct CDR3 sequences, approximately 6.9% seen once. General study findings and limits: T cells newly recruited by each seasonal influenza vaccination are few, the authors suggested.

This chain uses TRBV4-1 with TRBJ1-6; D possibly corresponds to TRBD1 (5 bases). The source material was PBMCs from blood, sampled less than 30 months after vaccination. This TCR was sampled from a man aged 50 to 69 who received an inactivated influenza vaccine. The CDR3 is CASSQSSLRDGRYNSPLHF. DNA for the CDR3: TGCGCCAGCAGCCAATCCTCTCTCCGGGACGGACGGTATAATTCACCCCTCCACTTT.